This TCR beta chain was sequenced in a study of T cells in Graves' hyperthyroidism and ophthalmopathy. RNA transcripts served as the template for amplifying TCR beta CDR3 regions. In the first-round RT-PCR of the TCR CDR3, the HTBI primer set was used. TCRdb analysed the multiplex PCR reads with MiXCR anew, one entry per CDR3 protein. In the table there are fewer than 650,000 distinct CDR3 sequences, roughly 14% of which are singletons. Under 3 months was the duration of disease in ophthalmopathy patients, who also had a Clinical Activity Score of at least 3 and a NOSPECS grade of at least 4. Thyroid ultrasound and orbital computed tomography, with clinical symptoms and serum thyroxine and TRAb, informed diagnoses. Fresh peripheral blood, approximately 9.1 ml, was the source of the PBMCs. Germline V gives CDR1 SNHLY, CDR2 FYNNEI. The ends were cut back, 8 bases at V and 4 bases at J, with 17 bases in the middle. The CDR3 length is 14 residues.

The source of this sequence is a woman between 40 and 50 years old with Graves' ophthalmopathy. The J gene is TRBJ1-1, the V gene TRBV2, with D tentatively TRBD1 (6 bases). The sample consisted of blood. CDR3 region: CASVDQGRGTEAFF. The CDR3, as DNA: TGTGCCAGCGTGGATCAGGGGAGGGGCACTGAAGCTTTCTTT.